This TCR beta chain was identified during a study of blood T cell repertoires in COVID-19 (TCRdb year 2020). Broadly, across the study: Samples from collaborators originated in the United States, Italy and Spain and spanned both the acute and convalescent phases of COVID-19. The samples were drawn from two sources: the first 160 participants of the ongoing ImmuneRACE study, and over 950 subjects contributed by 6 global collaborators. Deeply sampled blood TCRbeta repertoires from subjects exposed to, actively infected with, or recovered from COVID-19 were included in the dataset. A de-identified subject ID, COVID-19 status, age in years and sex were almost always included in the sample metadata. The material from the prospective study consisted of cDNA or gDNA derived from T cells, B-cell-depleted T cells, or PBMCs. Where available, HLA class I and class II types were taken from metadata supplied by the sample provider and were not determined by assay-based typing. The repertoires were released in a freely available public database intended as a resource for research on the immune response to SARS-CoV-2. Summary of the overall study and its limitations: How much clinical and demographic metadata was included differed by source and by participant, and the metadata was provided uncurated.

Turning to this clone: The specificity of this receptor is unknown. The sample holds no much larger clone one base away, and base qualities are not on file.

Another Seattle source contributed samples from volunteer blood donors who had recovered from COVID-19. Collaborating institutions collected whole blood in K2EDTA tubes following their own protocols. For TCRbeta analysis, collaborators shipped samples in one of three forms: frozen whole blood, isolated PBMCs, or DNA extracted from either of those sample types. CDR3 length: 15 amino acids, cysteine to phenylalanine. Of the read, only the CDR3 DNA is kept; its 45 bases are in frame from base 1. V lost 5 bases and J lost 3 bases, and the count of bases not matched to a germline gene is 8. CDR1 and CDR2, per the germline V gene, are SGHRS and YFSETQ. TCRbeta CDR3 regions were amplified from genomic DNA by means of the immunoSEQ Assay, a bias-controlled multiplex PCR. Under the source paper's analysis protocol: Nucleated cell counts per sample were estimated from amplification of reference gene primers within the assay. To quantify the absolute abundance of each unique TCRbeta CDR3 rearrangement, sequence reads were collapsed and filtered. Productive Simpson clonality was computed per sample as the square root of Simpson's diversity index over productive rearrangements. Drawn from immuneACCESS, this table holds only the in-frame rearrangements with V and J called that TCRdb kept. Clones are partly lost; checked studies trace under half to an unresolved V gene and leave the rest unexplained. The D gene and trimming were derived from the DNA, and the V and J assignments and clone size from that table. The sample has over 200,000 clones on record, roughly 89% of them singletons. Around 6% of the sample goes to the ten largest clones.

The sequenced material came from peripheral blood. The sequence derives from a man in his sixties who had recovered from COVID-19. The rearranged chain carries TRBV5-1 and TRBJ1-1, with 9 bases aligning to TRBD1. The CDR3 here reads CASRLATGGYTEAFF. The nucleotide sequence reads as follows: TGCGCCAGCAGGCTTGCTACAGGGGGCTACACTGAAGCTTTCTTT.